One sample yielded the 11 T cell receptor beta chains listed below, sequenced in a study of patients with pleural tuberculosis. MiXCR was run by TCRdb on the reads, yielding one entry per CDR3 protein. The sample contains about 50,000 distinct CDR3 sequences, less than 8% of which appear only once. These receptors were collected from a human donor with pleural tuberculosis.

This clonotype was counted between two and nine times. CDR3 residues: CAWSRGWSTDTQYF. DNA for the CDR3: TGTGCCTGGAGTCGGGGATGGAGCACAGATACGCAGTATTTT. The chain combines TRBV30 with TRBJ2-3; D might be TRBD2 (5 bases). Germline V gene lookup returns CDR1 GTSNPN and CDR2 SVGIG (reference sequence). The CDR3 contains 14 residues. V lost 2 bases and J 0 bases, leaving 9 bases between the germline ends.

This clonotype was counted ten times or more. The V and J genes are TRBV2 and TRBJ1-1; 10 nucleotides line up with TRBD1. This CDR3 has 14 residues. The germline CDR1 and CDR2 sequences are SNHLY and FYNNEI. Germline trimming cut 4 bases from V and 1 base from J; bases unmatched to any gene: 0. CDR3 DNA: TGTGCCAGCAGTGGACAGGGGGCGAACACTGAAGCTTTCTTT. Protein sequence: CASSGQGANTEAFF. The complete variable domain, with remaining parts taken from reference TRBV2 and TRBJ1-1, reads EPEVTQTPSHQVTQMGQEVILRCVPISNHLYFYWYRQILGQKVEFLVSFYNNEISEKSEIFDDQFSVERPDGSNFTLKIRSTKLEDSAMYFCASSGQGANTEAFFGQGTRLTVV.

With respect to this clonotype: A junction end diverges from the germline sequence, so it may reflect a read error. CDR3 loop: CVSNVGGTIQETQYF. CDR3 sequence (DNA): TGTGTCAGCAACGTCGGGGGTACCATCCAAGAGACCCAGTACTTC. V and J are TRBV12-3 or TRBV12-4 and TRBJ2-5, with a tentative D call TRBD2 (6 bases). The CDR3 sequence is 15 residues long.

Many counts were recorded for this clonotype. The chain has TRBV12-3 or TRBV12-4 and TRBJ1-1, with TRBD1 identical over 8 bases. The trim removed 6 bases at V and 10 bases at J, leaving 7 bases unmatched. The CDR3 is made up of 12 amino acids. As DNA, the CDR3 is TGTGCCAGCAGCATCTCAGGGGGCCCAGCTTTCTTT. This sequence encodes CASSISGGPAFF.

This clonotype was recorded at least ten times. The chain carries TRBV11-2 and TRBJ2-3; the D is unclear. The V gene's germline CDR1 is SGHAT and CDR2 FQNNGV. V dropped 1 base and J dropped 0 bases, with 5 bases sitting between them. CDR3 length: 14 amino acids. The CDR3 DNA is TGTGCCAGCAGCTTAGCATCTAGCACAGATACGCAGTATTTT. Its translation: CASSLASSTDTQYF.

This clonotype was recorded at least ten times. This chain uses TRBV25-1 with TRBJ2-7, with D possibly being TRBD1 or TRBD2 (5 bases each). CDR1 and CDR2 from the germline V gene are MGHDK and SYGVNS. V lost 9 bases, J lost 3 bases, and 15 bases lay in between. The CDR3 has 13 amino acids. The CDR3 sequence is CASGDGILYEQYF. The CDR3 DNA reads as TGTGCCAGTGGGGACGGAATCCTCTACGAGCAGTACTTC.

Details on this clonotype: Mismatch with germline at one junction end may stem from a read error. The rearrangement uses TRBV4-2 and TRBJ2-7, with 7 bases lining up with TRBD2. This CDR3 has 14 residues. In germline, CDR1 is LGHNA, CDR2 YNFKEQ. CDR3 amino acids: CASSPLAESYEQHF. The CDR3 coding sequence is TGTGCCAGCAGCCCGCTAGCGGAGAGCTACGAGCAGCACTTC.

Turning to this clonotype: This may be a read error, as it is one base from a much larger clone. The V gene is TRBV20-1, the J gene TRBJ2-1, with TRBD2 as a possible D gene (7 bases). This CDR3 region has 14 residues. The germline V gene has CDR1 DFQATT and CDR2 SNEGSKA (reference sequence). Here the CDR3 DNA reads TGCAGTGCTAGAGGGGGGGGCCTCTACGATGAGCAGTTCTTC. Translating it yields CSARGGGLYDEQFF.

The chain combines TRBV12-3 or TRBV12-4 with TRBJ2-7; 9 bases match TRBD1. Unmatched junction bases numbered 5, after V lost 5 bases and J lost 3 bases. The CDR3 extends over 14 amino acids. DNA of the CDR3: TGTGCCAGCAGTACCCCGGGACAGGGCTACGAGCAGTACTTC. Its protein product is CASSTPGQGYEQYF.

In this sample, this clonotype turned up once. Given a much more abundant clone one base away, this may be a read error. The chain uses TRBV28 and TRBJ2-7; 12 bases are a match to TRBD2. Germline CDR1 reads MDHEN; CDR2 reads SYDVKM. This CDR3 is built from 13 residues. The CDR3 DNA reads TGTGGCACTGCGGGACTAGCGGGCTACGAGCAGTACTTC. Amino acid sequence: CGTAGLAGYEQYF.

There are many counts of this clonotype. The V gene is TRBV5-1, the J gene TRBJ1-1; D is ambiguous. Germline V CDR1 and CDR2: SGHRS, YFSETQ. The CDR3 covers 15 residues. V was cut by 0 bases and J by 5 bases, with 14 bases left in between. CDR3 protein: CASSLEGPRETEAFF. Written as DNA, the CDR3 is TGCGCCAGCAGCTTGGAGGGCCCTAGGGAGACTGAAGCTTTCTTT. The full variable domain, rest sourced from reference TRBV5-1 and TRBJ1-1, is KAGVTQTPRYLIKTRGQQVTLSCSPISGHRSVSWYQQTPGQGLQFLFEYFSETQRNKGNFPGRFSGRQFSNSRSEMNVSTLELGDSALYLCASSLEGPRETEAFFGQGTRLTVV.